This T cell receptor (beta chain) was obtained from a study of blood T cells in healthy people across ages. V was cut by 0 bases and J by 5 bases, with 8 bases left in between. CDR1 and CDR2 from the germline V gene are SGDLS and YYNGEE. The CDR3 is 14 residues long. In terms of origin and age, donors were healthy Caucasian individuals from Russia aged about 6 to 100. Isolated per sample were at least 7 million PBMCs. A second about 7 to 12 cycle PCR used barcoded and J-beta primers. TCRdb ran MiXCR on the 5' RACE reads and lists one entry per CDR3 protein. The data contain some 900,000 distinct CDR3 sequences, roughly 52% of them singletons.

The clonotype comes from a man aged 25 to 45 in good health. The chain couples TRBV9 to TRBJ1-4; D possibly corresponds to TRBD1 (5 bases). Sequenced sample: blood. CDR3: CASSVAGMNEKLFF. CDR3 nucleotides: TGTGCCAGCAGCGTAGCAGGGATGAATGAAAAACTGTTTTTT.